The 10 T cell receptor beta chains below come from one sample, sequenced in a study of cytomegalovirus exposure and HLA in healthy donors. Primers included in the PCR were 60 Vbeta and 13 Jbeta primers. Profiling relied on immunoSEQ multiplex PCR, and the TCRdb table lists in-frame clones only, not all of them. The sample has under 110,000 clones, around 80% seen once. What was sequenced was PBMCs. The origin of the receptors is a woman in her 50s in good health and CMV-seropositive.

The chain carries TRBV5-1 and TRBJ2-7, with D perhaps TRBD2 (5 bases). Germline V gives CDR1 SGHRS, CDR2 YFSETQ. Trimming took off 3 bases at V and 5 bases at J, with 15 bases between the two ends. This CDR3 region has 14 residues. The CDR3 spells CASSSLGGPDEQYF. The CDR3 DNA reads TGCGCCAGCAGCTCCCTCGGAGGTCCGGACGAGCAGTACTTC. Drawing the rest from reference TRBV5-1 and TRBJ2-7, the complete variable domain is KAGVTQTPRYLIKTRGQQVTLSCSPISGHRSVSWYQQTPGQGLQFLFEYFSETQRNKGNFPGRFSGRQFSNSRSEMNVSTLELGDSALYLCASSSLGGPDEQYFGPGTRLTVT.

The CDR3, as DNA: TGTGCCAGCAGCCACTCCACAGATACGCAGTATTTT. It specifies CASSHSTDTQYF. The chain is built from TRBV27 and TRBJ2-3; D is unclear. In germline, CDR1 is MNHEY, CDR2 SMNVEV (reference sequence). V dropped 6 bases and J dropped 2 bases, with 6 bases sitting between them. This CDR3 is 12 amino acids long.

The chain couples TRBV28 to TRBJ1-2; TRBD1 aligns across 8 bases. Germline trimming cut 1 base from V and 6 bases from J; bases unmatched to any gene: 13. The CDR3 extends over 17 amino acids. Germline V lookup: CDR1 MDHEN, CDR2 SYDVKM. The CDR3: CASSLYSGQGFSHGYTF. Here the CDR3 DNA reads TGTGCCAGCAGTTTATATTCAGGACAGGGCTTTTCTCATGGCTACACCTTC.

The chain recombines TRBV2 with TRBJ2-1, with TRBD2 matching over 13 bases. Germline V gene data show CDR1 as SNHLY and CDR2 as FYNNEI. This CDR3 is 18 amino acids long. J gave up 2 bases and V 4 bases, and 8 bases lay outside the gene matches. In DNA form, the CDR3 reads TGTGCCAGCAGTGGGACTAGCGGGGGCCCGACTACCTACAATGAGCAGTTCTTC. It encodes CASSGTSGGPTTYNEQFF.

This clone has only a few counts. This rearrangement joins TRBV6-6 to TRBJ1-6; D might be TRBD1 (5 bases). Germline V gene lookup returns CDR1 MNHNY and CDR2 SVGAGI (reference sequence). V lost 7 bases, J lost 8 bases, and 9 bases lay in between. This CDR3 has 12 amino acids. The CDR3 DNA follows: TGTGCCAGCAATAGGGGTGATTCACCCCTCCACTTT. Amino acids: CASNRGDSPLHF.

V is TRBV7-2 and J is TRBJ1-2, with D possibly matching TRBD1 (6 bases). CDR3 length equals 14 residues. V dropped 2 bases and J dropped 8 bases, with 15 bases sitting between them. CDR1 and CDR2 from the germline V gene are SGHTA and FQGNSA. CDR3 sequence (DNA): TGTGCCAGCAGCTTACAGGGGCGTACGGGCGGCTACACCTTC. This gives the protein CASSLQGRTGGYTF. Filled out from reference TRBV7-2 and TRBJ1-2, the complete variable domain reads GAGVSQSPSNKVTEKGKDVELRCDPISGHTALYWYRQSLGQGLEFLIYFQGNSAPDKSGLPSDRFSAERTGGSVSTLTIQRTQQEDSAVYLCASSLQGRTGGYTFGSGTRLTVV.

The chain combines TRBV25-1 with TRBJ2-7, with D uncertain. The CDR3 is 11 amino acids. Trimming stripped 4 bases from V and 3 bases from J, with 4 bases between. Germline values: CDR1 MGHDK, CDR2 SYGVNS. CDR3 loop: CASSVNYEQYF. The CDR3 nucleotides read TGTGCCAGCAGTGTCAACTACGAGCAGTACTTC.

The chain has TRBV7-9 and TRBJ1-4; D remains ambiguous. CDR1 is SEHNR and CDR2 is FQNEAQ in the germline V gene (reference sequence). The CDR3 is made up of 11 amino acids. V was cut by 4 bases and J by 6 bases, with 3 bases left in between. CDR3 in DNA: TGTGCCAGCAGCTCATATGAAAAACTGTTTTTT. This codes for CASSSYEKLFF.

The genes are TRBV5-1 and TRBJ2-5; a possible D gene is TRBD2 (5 bases). Trimming took off 4 bases at V and 3 bases at J, with 19 bases between the two ends. Germline V gene data show CDR1 as SGHRS and CDR2 as YFSETQ. This CDR3 spans 16 amino acids. The CDR3 region is CASSLPVASREETQYF. The CDR3 DNA reads as TGCGCCAGCAGCCTGCCGGTGGCTAGCCGAGAAGAGACCCAGTACTTC.

Regarding this clone: Different DNA sequences within this sample yield the same CDR3. This chain connects TRBV30 to TRBJ2-3; TRBD2 matches at 11 bases. This CDR3 is built from 16 residues. CDR1 is GTSNPN and CDR2 is SVGIG in the germline V gene (reference sequence). J was trimmed by 1 base and V by 3 bases; bases with no gene match: 6. CDR3 residues: CAWSRKLAGGTDTQYF. CDR3 DNA sequence: TGTGCCTGGAGCCGAAAACTAGCGGGGGGCACAGATACGCAGTATTTT.